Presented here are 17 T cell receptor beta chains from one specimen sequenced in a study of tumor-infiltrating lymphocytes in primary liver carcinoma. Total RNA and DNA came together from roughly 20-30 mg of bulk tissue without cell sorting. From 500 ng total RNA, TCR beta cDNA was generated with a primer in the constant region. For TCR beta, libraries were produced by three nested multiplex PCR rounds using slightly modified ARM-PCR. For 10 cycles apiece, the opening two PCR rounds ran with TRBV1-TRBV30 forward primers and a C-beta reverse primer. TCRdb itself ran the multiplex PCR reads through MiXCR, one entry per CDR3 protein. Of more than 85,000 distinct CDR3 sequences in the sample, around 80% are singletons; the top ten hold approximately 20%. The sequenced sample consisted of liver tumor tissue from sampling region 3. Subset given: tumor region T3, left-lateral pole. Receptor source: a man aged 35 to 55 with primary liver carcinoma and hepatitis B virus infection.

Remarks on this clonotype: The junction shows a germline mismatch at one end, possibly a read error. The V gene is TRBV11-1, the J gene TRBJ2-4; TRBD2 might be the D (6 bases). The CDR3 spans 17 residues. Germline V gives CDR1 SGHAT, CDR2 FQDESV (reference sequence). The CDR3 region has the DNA TGCACCAGCAGCTTTCCCGGGACTTGCGGGACCAGAAACATTCAGTACTTC. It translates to CTSSFPGTCGTRNIQYF.

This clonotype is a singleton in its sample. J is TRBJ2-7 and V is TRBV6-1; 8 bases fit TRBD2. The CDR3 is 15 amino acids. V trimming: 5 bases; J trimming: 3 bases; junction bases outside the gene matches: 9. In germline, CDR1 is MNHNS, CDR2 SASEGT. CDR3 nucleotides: TGTGCCAGCAGTTGGAGAGCGGGAGAGGTCTACGAGCAGTACTTC. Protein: CASSWRAGEVYEQYF.

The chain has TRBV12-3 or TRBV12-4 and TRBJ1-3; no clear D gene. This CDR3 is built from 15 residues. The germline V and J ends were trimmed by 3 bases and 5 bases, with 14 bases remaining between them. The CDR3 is CASSFQWTERNTIYF. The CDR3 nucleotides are TGTGCCAGCAGTTTCCAGTGGACGGAGAGAAACACCATATATTTT.

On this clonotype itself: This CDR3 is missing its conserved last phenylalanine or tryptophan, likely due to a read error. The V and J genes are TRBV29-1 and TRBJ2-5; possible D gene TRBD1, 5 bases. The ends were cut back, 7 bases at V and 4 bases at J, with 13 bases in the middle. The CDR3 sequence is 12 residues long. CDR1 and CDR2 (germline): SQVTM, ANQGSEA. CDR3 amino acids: CSAMDIGETQYC. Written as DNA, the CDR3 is TGCAGCGCTATGGACATTGGAGAGACCCAGTACTGC.

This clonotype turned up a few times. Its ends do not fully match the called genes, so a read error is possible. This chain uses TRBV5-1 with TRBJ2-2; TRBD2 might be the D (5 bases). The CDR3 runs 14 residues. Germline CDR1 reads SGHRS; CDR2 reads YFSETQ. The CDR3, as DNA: TGCGCCAGCAGCTTGGTAGGGTGGACCGGGGAGCTGCTTTTT. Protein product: CASSLVGWTGELLF.

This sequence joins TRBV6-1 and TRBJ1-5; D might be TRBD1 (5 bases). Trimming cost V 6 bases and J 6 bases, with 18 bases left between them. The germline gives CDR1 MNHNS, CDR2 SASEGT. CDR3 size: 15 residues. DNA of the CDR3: TGTGCCAGCAGGGGAGTGATGGGGCGCATTCAGCCCCAGCATTTT. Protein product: CASRGVMGRIQPQHF.

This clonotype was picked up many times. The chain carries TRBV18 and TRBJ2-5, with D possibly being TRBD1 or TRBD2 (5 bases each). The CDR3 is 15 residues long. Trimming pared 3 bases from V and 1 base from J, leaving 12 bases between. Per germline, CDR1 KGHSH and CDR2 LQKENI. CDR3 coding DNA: TGTGCCAGCTCACCTAGGGACGTTTTCCAAGAGACCCAGTACTTC. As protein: CASSPRDVFQETQYF.

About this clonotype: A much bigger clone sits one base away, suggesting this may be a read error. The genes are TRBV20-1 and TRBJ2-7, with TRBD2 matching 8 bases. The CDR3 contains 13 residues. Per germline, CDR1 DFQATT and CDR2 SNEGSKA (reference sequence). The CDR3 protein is CHSRGLDTYEQHF. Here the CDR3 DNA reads TGCCATTCACGGGGACTAGACACCTACGAGCAGCACTTC.

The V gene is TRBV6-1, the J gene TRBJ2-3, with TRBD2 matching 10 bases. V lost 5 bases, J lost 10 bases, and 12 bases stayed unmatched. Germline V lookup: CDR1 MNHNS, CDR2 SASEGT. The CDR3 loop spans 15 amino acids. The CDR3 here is CASSSGRASTDAQYF. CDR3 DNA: TGTGCCAGCAGTAGCGGGAGGGCTAGCACTGATGCGCAGTATTTT.

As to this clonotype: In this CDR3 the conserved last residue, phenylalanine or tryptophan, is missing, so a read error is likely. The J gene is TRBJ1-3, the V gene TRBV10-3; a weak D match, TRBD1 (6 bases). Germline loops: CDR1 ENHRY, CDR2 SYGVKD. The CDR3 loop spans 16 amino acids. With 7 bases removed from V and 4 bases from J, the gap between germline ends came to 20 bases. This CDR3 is CAINTQGHKNGNTIYV. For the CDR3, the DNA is TGTGCCATCAATACCCAGGGACATAAGAACGGAAACACCATATATGTT.

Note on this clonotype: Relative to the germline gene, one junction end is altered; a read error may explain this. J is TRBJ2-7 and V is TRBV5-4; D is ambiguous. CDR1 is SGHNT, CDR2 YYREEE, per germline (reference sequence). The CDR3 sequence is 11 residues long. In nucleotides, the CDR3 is TGTGCTAGCAGCTCACACTACGACCAGTACTTC. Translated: CASSSHYDQYF.

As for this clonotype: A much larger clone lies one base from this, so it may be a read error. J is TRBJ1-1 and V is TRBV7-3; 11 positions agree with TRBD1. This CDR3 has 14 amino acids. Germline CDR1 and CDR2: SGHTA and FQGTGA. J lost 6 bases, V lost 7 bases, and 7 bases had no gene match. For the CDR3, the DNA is TGTGCCAGCAACGGGACAGGGGGGATAGCTGAAGCTTTCTTT. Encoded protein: CASNGTGGIAEAFF.

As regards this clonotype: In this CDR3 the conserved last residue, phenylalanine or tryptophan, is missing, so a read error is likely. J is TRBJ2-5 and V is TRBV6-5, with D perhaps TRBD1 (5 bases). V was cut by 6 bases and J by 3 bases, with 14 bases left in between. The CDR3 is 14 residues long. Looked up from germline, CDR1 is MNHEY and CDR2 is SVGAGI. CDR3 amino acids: CASSQQVWEETQYL. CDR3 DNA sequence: TGTGCCAGCAGCCAACAGGTGTGGGAAGAGACCCAGTACTTA.

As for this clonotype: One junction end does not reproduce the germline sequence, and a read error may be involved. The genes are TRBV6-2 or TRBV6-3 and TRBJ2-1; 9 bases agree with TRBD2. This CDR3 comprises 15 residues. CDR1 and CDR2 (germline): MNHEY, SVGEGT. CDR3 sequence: CTSSKYSGSYNEHFF. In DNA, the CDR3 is TGTACCAGCAGTAAATATAGCGGGAGCTACAATGAGCACTTCTTC.

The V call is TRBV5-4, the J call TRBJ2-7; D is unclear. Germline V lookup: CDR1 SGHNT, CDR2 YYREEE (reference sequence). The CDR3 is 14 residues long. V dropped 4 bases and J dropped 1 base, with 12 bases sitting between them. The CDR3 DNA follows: TGTGCCAGCAGCATGGTCCCGAATTCCTACGAGCAGTACTTC. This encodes CASSMVPNSYEQYF.

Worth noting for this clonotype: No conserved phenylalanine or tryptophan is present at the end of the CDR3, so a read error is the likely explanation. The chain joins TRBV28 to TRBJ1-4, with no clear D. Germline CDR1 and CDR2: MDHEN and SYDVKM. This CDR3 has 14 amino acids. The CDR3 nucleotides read TGTGCTAGCTCCGGGAACCCAACTAATGAAAAACTGTTTTCT. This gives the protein CASSGNPTNEKLFS.

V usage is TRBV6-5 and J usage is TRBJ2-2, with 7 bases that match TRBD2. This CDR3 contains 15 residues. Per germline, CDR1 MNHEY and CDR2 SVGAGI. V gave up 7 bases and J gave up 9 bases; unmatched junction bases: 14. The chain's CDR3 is CASNNGGTTFRELFF. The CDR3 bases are TGTGCCAGCAATAACGGGGGGACGACGTTTAGGGAGCTGTTTTTT.